This TCR beta chain was recovered during a study of blood T cell repertoires in COVID-19. In the study overall: Nucleic acid was either cDNA or gDNA, and it came from T cells, B-cell-depleted T cells, or PBMCs.

Germline-derived CDR1 and CDR2 are SQVTM and ANQGSEA. This CDR3 is 13 amino acids long. In the authors' workflow: Amplification from reference gene primers served as the basis for estimated nucleated cell counts. Produced via immunoSEQ multiplex PCR; TCRdb's table is partial and in-frame only. Clone size and V and J calls were adopted from that table, with D and trimming inferred from the DNA. Seen here are some 200,000 clones, about nine tenths observed once, and the top ten hold 0.53%. The chain couples TRBV29-1 to TRBJ1-2; D gene uncertain. The source material was peripheral blood. This clonotype was sampled from a man aged 45-65 years with acute or convalescent COVID-19. The DNA for the CDR3 is TGCAGTCCCGGAGGGAACAAGAACTATGGCTACACCTTC. Its protein product is CSPGGNKNYGYTF.